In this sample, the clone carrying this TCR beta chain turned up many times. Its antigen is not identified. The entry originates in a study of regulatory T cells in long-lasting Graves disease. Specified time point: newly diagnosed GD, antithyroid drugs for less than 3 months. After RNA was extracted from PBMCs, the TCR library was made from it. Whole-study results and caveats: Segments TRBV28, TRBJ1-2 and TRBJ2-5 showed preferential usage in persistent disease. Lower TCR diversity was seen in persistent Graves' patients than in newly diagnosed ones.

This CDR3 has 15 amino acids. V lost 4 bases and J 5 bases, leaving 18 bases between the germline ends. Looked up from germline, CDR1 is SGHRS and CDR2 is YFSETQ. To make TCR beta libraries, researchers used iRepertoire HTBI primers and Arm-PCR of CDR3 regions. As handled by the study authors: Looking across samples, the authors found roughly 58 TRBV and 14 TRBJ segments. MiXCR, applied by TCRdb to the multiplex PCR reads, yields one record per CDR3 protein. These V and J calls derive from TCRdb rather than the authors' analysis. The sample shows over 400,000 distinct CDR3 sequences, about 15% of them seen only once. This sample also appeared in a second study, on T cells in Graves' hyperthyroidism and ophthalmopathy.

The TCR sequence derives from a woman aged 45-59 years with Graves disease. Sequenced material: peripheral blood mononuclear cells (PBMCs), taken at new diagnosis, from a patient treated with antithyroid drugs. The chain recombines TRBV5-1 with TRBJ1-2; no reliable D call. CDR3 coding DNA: TGCGCCAGCAGCCGAATCACAGCGGACGTATATGGCTACACCTTC. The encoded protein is CASSRITADVYGYTF.